This T cell receptor beta chain was found in a study of OX40 agonist ivuxolimab in advanced cancers. The CDR3 is 19 residues long. The V gene's germline CDR1 is MGHRA and CDR2 YSYEKL. Losses at the gene ends were 3 bases for V and 0 bases for J; bases not matched to a gene: 12. TCRdb keeps only in-frame clones here, not all; method: immunoSEQ multiplex PCR. The sample shows tens of thousands of clones, roughly four fifths of them seen only once. The specimen comprised CD4+ or CD8+ T cells sorted from blood, sampled in a trial of the OX40 agonist ivuxolimab. The clonotype originates from an adult with an advanced solid tumor such as melanoma, head and neck, liver or kidney cancer. The V gene is TRBV4-1, the J gene TRBJ1-4, with TRBD1 matching over 8 bases. CDR3 sequence reads: CASSQARGQQVATNEKLFF. CDR3 nucleotide sequence: TGCGCCAGCAGCCAGGCCAGGGGGCAACAGGTTGCAACTAATGAAAAACTGTTTTTT.